This T cell receptor beta chain was sequenced for a study of T cell responses to AZD1222 COVID-19 vaccine. Study outcomes and limitations: White British people made up most donors, females outnumbered males, and clonal diversity was possibly underestimated. CD4 TCRs associated with vaccination spanned spike, dominating at 160-218 and 743-854. All repertoire sampling was performed exclusively after the peak T cell response.

Germline CDR1 reads SEHNR; CDR2 reads FQNEAQ (reference sequence). The V segment lost 5 bases and the J segment 3 bases; nucleotides outside the gene matches: 11. The CDR3 is made up of 16 amino acids. The table came from immunoSEQ multiplex PCR; TCRdb's copy has only in-frame clones and leaves some out. The sample contains about 73,000 clones, 70% to 90% of which appear only once. On this clone: As yet, its antigen is unknown.

The specimen comprised peripheral blood, sampled on day 0 of AZD1222 vaccination. This TCR was sampled from an adult in good health. This chain connects TRBV7-9 to TRBJ2-7, with 9 bases fitting TRBD1. CDR3 residues: CASSINPGQGDYEQYF. The CDR3 DNA follows: TGTGCCAGCAGCATCAATCCGGGACAGGGAGACTACGAGCAGTACTTC. The whole variable domain, remainder taken from reference TRBV7-9 and TRBJ2-7, is DTGVSQNPRHKITKRGQNVTFRCDPISEHNRLYWYRQTLGQGPEFLTYFQNEAQLEKSRLLSDRFSAERPKGSFSTLEIQRTEQGDSAMYLCASSINPGQGDYEQYFGPGTRLTVT.